One sample yielded the 11 T cell receptor beta chains listed below, sequenced in a study of PD-1 blockade in classical Hodgkin lymphoma. The repertoire was sequenced with immunoSEQ multiplex PCR; TCRdb's copy has only in-frame clones and lacks some. Here the sample spans about 64,000 clones, approximately 92% being singletons. Documented time point: cycle 4 day 1 (C4D1), after about 6 weeks of nivolumab. Every patient had relapsed following autologous stem cell transplantation, and cohorts differed in brentuximab vedotin exposure. Sequenced material: peripheral blood mononuclear cells (PBMCs), taken before the fourth cycle of nivolumab. All receptors come from a human donor with classical Hodgkin lymphoma.

The chain couples TRBV9 to TRBJ2-7; 8 bases fit TRBD1. The CDR3 covers 14 residues. The J segment lost 5 bases and the V segment lost 2 bases, leaving 6 bases of the junction unmatched. CDR1 and CDR2 from the germline V gene are SGDLS and YYNGEE. Here the CDR3 reads CASSVRQGANEQYF. CDR3 nucleotides: TGTGCCAGCAGCGTGAGGCAGGGGGCAAACGAGCAGTACTTC.

The chain recombines TRBV7-6 with TRBJ2-5; D might be TRBD1 or TRBD2, each matching 5 bases. Germline assignment: CDR1 SGHVS and CDR2 FNYEAQ. Trimming shortened V by 4 bases and J by 4 bases, and 10 bases separated the two germline ends. The CDR3 sequence is 13 residues long. The CDR3 here is CASSSRGLETQYF. The CDR3 DNA follows: TGTGCCAGCAGCTCCCGGGGCCTAGAGACCCAGTACTTC. The full variable domain, completed using reference TRBV7-6 and TRBJ2-5, is GAGVSQSPRYKVTKRGQDVALRCDPISGHVSLYWYRQALGQGPEFLTYFNYEAQQDKSGLPNDRFSAERPEGSISTLTIQRTEQRDSAMYRCASSSRGLETQYFGPGTRLLVL.

The chain uses TRBV19 and TRBJ2-7, with 7 bases matching TRBD1. CDR1 and CDR2 from the germline V gene are LNHDA and SQIVND (reference sequence). V shed 5 bases, J shed 2 bases, and the junction held 3 bases outside the gene matches. This CDR3 has 13 amino acids. The CDR3 sequence is CASSRGQPYEQYF. The CDR3 DNA follows: TGTGCCAGTAGTCGGGGACAGCCCTACGAGCAGTACTTC.

The chain recombines TRBV12-5 with TRBJ2-3; 9 bases match TRBD2. The CDR3 contains 16 residues. The ends lost 3 bases at V and 2 bases at J; junction bases unmatched: 6. Per germline, CDR1 LGHNT and CDR2 FRNRAP. CDR3 amino acids: CASGFGTSRATDTQYF. The DNA of the CDR3 is TGTGCTAGTGGTTTTGGGACTAGCCGGGCCACAGATACGCAGTATTTT.

The chain has TRBV28 and TRBJ1-5; D ambiguous. The germline V and J ends were trimmed by 2 bases and 1 base, with 15 bases remaining between them. The CDR3 runs 17 residues. Looked up from germline, CDR1 is MDHEN and CDR2 is SYDVKM. CDR3 coding DNA: TGTGCCAGCAGTTTAGGAGTTGTGCAGAGAAGCAATCAGCCCCAGCATTTT. Its protein product is CASSLGVVQRSNQPQHF.

The chain recombines TRBV5-5 with TRBJ2-7, with unresolved D. In germline, CDR1 is SGHKS, CDR2 YYEKEE (reference sequence). Deletions cut 6 bases from V and 4 bases from J, with 11 bases between. The CDR3 consists of 12 residues. The DNA of the CDR3 is TGTGCCAGCACCCAGGATCGGTACGAGCAGTACTTC. This sequence encodes CASTQDRYEQYF.

The rearrangement links TRBV7-8 to TRBJ2-7; TRBD1 matches 9 bases. From germline, CDR1 is SGHVS and CDR2 FQNEAQ. The CDR3 covers 15 residues. J gave up 3 bases and V 1 base, and 4 bases lay outside the gene matches. CDR3: CASSLGGQGFYEQYF. The DNA for the CDR3 is TGTGCCAGCAGCTTAGGGGGACAGGGTTTCTACGAGCAGTACTTC.

The chain combines TRBV6-6 with TRBJ2-7, with D perhaps given as TRBD1 or TRBD2 (5 bases each). V lost 6 bases to trimming and J lost 2 bases, with 17 bases between them. The CDR3 loop spans 15 amino acids. Germline CDR1 is MNHNY and CDR2 is SVGAGI (reference sequence). The DNA of the CDR3 is TGTGCCAGCAGGACAACCGGGACCACCCCCTACGAGCAGTACTTC. This codes for CASRTTGTTPYEQYF.

The CDR3 coding sequence is TGTGCCAGCAGCTTGCTGACTAGCAGACAAGAGACCCAGTACTTC. It specifies CASSLLTSRQETQYF. This chain uses TRBV5-8 with TRBJ2-5, with 7 bases that match TRBD2. Germline lookup yields CDR1 SGHTS and CDR2 YDEGEE. The CDR3 totals 15 residues. The junction had 5 bases not matched to a gene; V was cut back by 1 base and J by 2 bases.

J is TRBJ2-7 and V is TRBV28; 11 nucleotides agree with TRBD2. J gave up 1 base and V 5 bases, and 10 bases lay outside the gene matches. The CDR3 contains 17 residues. The germline CDR1 and CDR2 sequences are MDHEN and SYDVKM. For the CDR3, the DNA is TGTGCCAGCAGTCCCTCCAGAGGGACTAGCGGATCCTACGAGCAGTACTTC. This codes for CASSPSRGTSGSYEQYF.

This rearrangement joins TRBV10-2 to TRBJ2-3; maybe TRBD1 (5 bases). With 6 bases removed from V and 6 bases from J, the gap between germline ends came to 16 bases. This CDR3 region has 14 residues. The germline V gene has CDR1 WSHSY and CDR2 SAAADI. This CDR3 is CASSPGQLGDTQYF. The CDR3, as DNA: TGCGCCAGCAGCCCCGGACAACTTGGCGATACGCAGTATTTT.